Below, one TCR beta chain is given with its context. PCR was performed a second time for roughly 6 to 12 cycles using a sample-barcoded 5' primer and a J-beta primer mix. TCRdb re-analysed the 5' RACE reads in MiXCR, keeping a single row per CDR3 protein. This sample has some 1.4 million distinct CDR3 sequences, with 42% found just once. The germline gives CDR1 DFQATT, CDR2 SNEGSKA (reference sequence). J was trimmed by 6 bases and V by 0 bases; bases with no gene match: 11. The CDR3 loop spans 16 amino acids. The sample originates from a study of blood T cells in healthy people across ages. The TCR originated in a woman aged 18-29 years in good health. This chain connects TRBV20-1 to TRBJ2-7, with 10 bases that match TRBD1. The sequenced material came from blood. The DNA of the CDR3 is TGCAGTGCTAGAGATCCCCGGGACAGGGGAGTGAGCGAGCAGTACTTC. Protein: CSARDPRDRGVSEQYF.